This T cell receptor beta chain is drawn from a study of blood T cells in healthy people across ages (dated by TCRdb to the mid-2010s). Notes on the research overall: In model experiments, template switching captured about one uniquely barcoded TCR beta cDNA molecule for every two T cells. To track age-related changes in TCR beta repertoire diversity, the study relied on deep sequencing normalized with unique cDNA molecular identifiers. Four age groups were formed from the donors: young (average approximately 17 years), middle-aged (approximately 40), aged (approximately 60) and long-lived (around 82). Donors of different ages were randomly distributed across sequencing lanes to avoid experimental bias. Two additional independent replicas of 1 million unique cDNA reads from the same blood draw were analyzed for two donors (one aged 18 to 30 and one aged 80 or older). The study at large found these results: A strong correlation was found between observed TCR beta diversity and the percentage of naive T cells measured by flow cytometry. Total diversity estimates from one million sequenced T cells were considered lower bounds and underestimates. Compared with the aged group, the long-lived group had more naive CD4+ T cells, fewer expanded clones and increased TCR diversity, a pattern suggesting age selection. Conclusive comparison of naive and antigen-experienced compartments was prevented by the profiling of bulk unsorted PBMCs. Observed TCR beta diversity per million T cells fell roughly linearly with age, and a significant reduction was already apparent by age roughly 40. Donor CMV infection status was unknown, potentially confounding age-related changes in expanded clonotypes.

Library prep was done by 5' RACE. The second PCR ran for about 7 to 11 cycles and used a J-beta primer mix along with a sample-barcoded 5' primer. Each TCR beta cDNA molecule received a unique molecular identifier from a template-switch 5' adaptor carrying 12 random nucleotides. Each sample yielded at least 3 million CDR3-containing paired-end reads. The Mint cDNA synthesis kit, primed by a TRBC-specific oligonucleotide, was used to synthesize first-strand cDNA from all RNA. After uracil-DNA glycosylase treatment, a first 18-cycle PCR used universal primers M1SS and BC2_uni_R on all cDNA. As for the original processing: For normalization, 1 million high-quality reads, each with a distinct molecular identifier, were randomly selected from each sample. Instead of being binned into consensus sequences, reads that shared molecular identifiers were thrown out. MiTCR, with a Q25 quality threshold and the strictest error-elimination algorithm, was used for CDR3 identification, clonotype clustering and error correction. A nonparametric unseen species model with Euler transformation was used to estimate lower-bound total TCR beta diversity. The public reads were reprocessed in TCRdb via fastp at Q25 and MiXCR, keeping in-frame beta chains. Rows are combined by CDR3 protein, so each entry shows the most common genes and DNA. V and J calls and clone size were set by TCRdb, not the authors. The sample includes 1.5 million to 2 million distinct CDR3 sequences, with roughly two fifths observed a single time. The top ten clones comprise 20% to 25% of the sample.

Systemically healthy Caucasian individuals from Russia, approximately 39 in total and aged 6 to 90 years, were included as donors. Approximately 9.7 milliliters of peripheral blood were drawn from each donor into EDTA-treated Vacutainer tubes. Ficoll-Paque density-gradient centrifugation was used to isolate PBMCs, with at least 6.5 million obtained per sample. Total RNA was extracted from PBMCs with Trizol reagent, with at least 5 micrograms obtained per sample. Naive CD45RAhigh/CD27high T cell percentages were measured by flow cytometry on a PBMC aliquot from every donor. This clonotype was seen a handful of times. It lacks a known antigen. Nothing much larger sits one base from this clone, and base qualities are not available. Inclusive of the bounding cysteine and phenylalanine, the CDR3 is 15 residues long. Only the CDR3 region is kept as DNA, spanning 45 bases read in frame from base 1. V and J are trimmed by 8 bases and 0 bases, and the gene matches miss 4 bases of the junction. Sequences MGHDK (CDR1) and SYGVNS (CDR2) are obtained from the germline V gene.

The V and J genes are TRBV25-1 and TRBJ1-4; the central 9 bases match TRBD1. The TCR sequence derives from a human donor in good health. Sequenced material: blood. The CDR3 region has the sequence CASGDRDTTNEKLFF. The sequence in DNA is TGTGCCAGCGGGGACAGGGATACAACTAATGAAAAACTGTTTTTT.